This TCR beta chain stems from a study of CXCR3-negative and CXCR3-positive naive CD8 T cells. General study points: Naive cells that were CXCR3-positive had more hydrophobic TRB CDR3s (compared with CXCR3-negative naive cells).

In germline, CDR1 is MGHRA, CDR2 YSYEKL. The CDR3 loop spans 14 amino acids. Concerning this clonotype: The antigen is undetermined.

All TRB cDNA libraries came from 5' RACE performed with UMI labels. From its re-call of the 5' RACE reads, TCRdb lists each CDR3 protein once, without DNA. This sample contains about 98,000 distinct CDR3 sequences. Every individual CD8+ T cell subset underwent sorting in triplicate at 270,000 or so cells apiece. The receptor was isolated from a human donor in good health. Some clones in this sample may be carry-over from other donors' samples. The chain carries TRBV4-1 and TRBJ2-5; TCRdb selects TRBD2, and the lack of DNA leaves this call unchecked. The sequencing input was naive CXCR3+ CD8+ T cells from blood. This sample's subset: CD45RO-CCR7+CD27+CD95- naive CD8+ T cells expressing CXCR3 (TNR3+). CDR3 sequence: CASSQGGGGETQYF.